The rows below give T cell receptor beta chains drawn from one sample of a study of cytomegalovirus exposure and HLA in healthy donors. Generated by immunoSEQ multiplex PCR, the TCRdb table keeps only in-frame clones and is missing some. Among about 85,000 clones listed, 60% to 85% were seen once. The sample consisted of PBMCs. The receptor source for this set is a boy under 18 in good health and CMV-seronegative. Each CDR3 is given with its conserved first and last residue. Clone size is stated in some rows and not others, as once, few, many or a class when expanded.

clone_size j_call v_call cdr3_aa
- TRBJ1-2 TRBV6-5 CASSTSGVIYGYTF
few TRBJ2-7 TRBV7-9 CASSLVTTGGSYEQYF
- TRBJ2-7 TRBV27 CASSLSQGSEQYF
- TRBJ1-2 TRBV9 CASSVDQAEGYTF
- TRBJ2-7 TRBV4-3 CASSRRTGTDYEQYF
- TRBJ2-7 TRBV6-5 CASRTGGSGVYEQYF
- TRBJ2-7 TRBV5-1 CASSFTGKKSYEQYF
- TRBJ1-1 TRBV11-2 CASSGTGLIEAFF
- TRBJ1-2 TRBV7-2 CASSSSGGPRSYTF
- TRBJ2-7 TRBV30 CAWGLDYEQYF
- TRBJ1-5 TRBV6-1 CASSEMHGNQPQHF
- TRBJ2-1 TRBV14 CASSVGGGYNEQFF
- TRBJ2-1 TRBV7-9 CASSPLAGFNEQFF
- TRBJ1-2 TRBV28 CASIPDRVNYGYTF
once TRBJ2-3 TRBV30 CAWALRADTQYF
- TRBJ2-5 TRBV27 CASSLYSGRETQYF
- TRBJ1-2 TRBV6-5 CASTGGGGYTF
- TRBJ2-3 TRBV28 CASSLTAGDTQYF
- TRBJ2-1 TRBV19 CASQTGTYNEQFF
- TRBJ2-5 TRBV13 CASTAGGQETQYF
- TRBJ1-4 TRBV9 CASSVAGAQNEKLFF